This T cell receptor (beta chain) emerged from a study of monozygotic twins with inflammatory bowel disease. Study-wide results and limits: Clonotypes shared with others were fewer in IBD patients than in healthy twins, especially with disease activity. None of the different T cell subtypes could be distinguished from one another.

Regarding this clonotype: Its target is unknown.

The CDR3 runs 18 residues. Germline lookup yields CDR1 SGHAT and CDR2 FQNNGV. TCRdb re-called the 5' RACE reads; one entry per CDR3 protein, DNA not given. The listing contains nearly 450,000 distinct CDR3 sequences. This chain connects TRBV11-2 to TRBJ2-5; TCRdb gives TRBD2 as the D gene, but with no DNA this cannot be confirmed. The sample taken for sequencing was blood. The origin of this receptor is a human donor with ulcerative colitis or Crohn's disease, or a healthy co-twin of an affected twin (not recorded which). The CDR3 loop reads CASSLVTSGGAGQETQYF.